A single sample gave rise to the 30 T cell receptor beta chains below, sequenced in a study of blood T cell repertoires in COVID-19. Only in-frame clones appear in the TCRdb table, and some are missing; sequencing was by immunoSEQ multiplex PCR. Of about 51,000 clones in the sample, around 84% were seen once. The specimen sequenced was peripheral blood. The receptors shown here come from a man in his fifties with acute or convalescent COVID-19.

This clone was observed once. The chain uses TRBV5-1 and TRBJ2-1; 7 bases are shared with TRBD1. The trim removed 0 bases at V and 4 bases at J, leaving 4 bases unmatched. The CDR3 sequence is 15 residues long. Germline-derived CDR1 and CDR2 are SGHRS and YFSETQ. The CDR3 reads CASSLGGQLYNEQFF. The CDR3 DNA follows: TGCGCCAGCAGCTTGGGGGGACAGCTATACAATGAGCAGTTCTTC.

The rearrangement links TRBV6-1 to TRBJ2-2; D remains unclear. CDR1 is MNHNS, CDR2 SASEGT, per germline. CDR3 length: 11 amino acids. V was cut by 10 bases and J by 3 bases, with 6 bases left in between. The CDR3 region is CAIYHTGELFF. The CDR3 DNA reads TGTGCCATCTACCACACCGGGGAGCTGTTTTTT.

V gene TRBV7-9 combines with J gene TRBJ2-2; a weak D match, TRBD2 (5 bases). The CDR3 extends over 16 amino acids. Germline CDR1 SEHNR, CDR2 FQNEAQ (reference sequence). V lost 5 bases, J lost 6 bases, and 19 bases lay in between. CDR3 DNA: TGTGCCAGCAGCAAAGGTCTAGGGAGATCACCCGGGGAGCTGTTTTTT. Protein product: CASSKGLGRSPGELFF.

This sequence joins TRBV23-1 and TRBJ2-3, with a possible D match to TRBD2 (6 bases). TRBV23-1 counts as an open reading frame of uncertain function. V was trimmed by 8 bases and J by 6 bases, leaving 12 bases between them. The CDR3 extends over 12 amino acids. CDR3 DNA: TGCGCCAGCGTACCGGCGGGGGATACGCAGTATTTT. It codes for CASVPAGDTQYF.

This clone was counted a single time. The rearrangement uses TRBV27 and TRBJ1-2, with 7 bases aligning to TRBD1. The CDR3 is 15 amino acids. Germline loops: CDR1 MNHEY, CDR2 SMNVEV (reference sequence). V dropped 4 bases and J dropped 6; count of bases not matched to a gene: 11. The CDR3 here is CASSSSDRASDGYTF. In DNA form, the CDR3 reads TGTGCCAGCAGTTCCTCCGACAGGGCCTCGGATGGCTACACCTTC.

This clone was seen once. V usage is TRBV3-1 (or the pseudogene TRBV3-2) and J usage is TRBJ1-2, with 7 nucleotides matching TRBD1. Germline trimming cut 4 bases from V and 7 bases from J; bases unmatched to any gene: 6. CDR3 length: 13 amino acids. Germline-derived CDR1 and CDR2 are LGHDT and YNNKEL (reference sequence). The CDR3 sequence is CASSRDRVSGYTF. The CDR3 DNA reads as TGTGCCAGCAGCCGCGACAGGGTATCTGGCTACACCTTC.

The CDR3 is CASKIGQGDNSPLHF. The CDR3 coding sequence is TGTGCCAGCAAGATAGGACAGGGCGATAATTCACCCCTCCACTTT. The V and J genes are TRBV2 and TRBJ1-6, with 8 bases that match TRBD1. Trimming took 7 bases from V and 5 from J; bases not matched to a gene: 7. CDR1 SNHLY and CDR2 FYNNEI come from the germline V gene. The CDR3 covers 15 residues.

The rearrangement uses TRBV19 and TRBJ1-2; the D gene is possibly TRBD1 (6 bases). CDR1 is LNHDA and CDR2 is SQIVND in the germline V gene (reference sequence). Deletions cut 5 bases from V and 2 bases from J, with 9 bases between. The CDR3 runs 13 residues. CDR3 coding DNA: TGTGCCAGTAGTCCCACAGGGAACTATGGCTACACCTTC. This gives the protein CASSPTGNYGYTF. Using reference TRBV19 and TRBJ1-2 for the parts outside the CDR3, the full variable domain is DGGITQSPKYLFRKEGQNVTLSCEQNLNHDAMYWYRQDPGQGLRLIYYSQIVNDFQKGDIAEGYSVSREKKESFPLTVTSAQKNPTAFYLCASSPTGNYGYTFGSGTRLTVV.

The V gene is TRBV6-2 or TRBV6-3, the J gene TRBJ1-5; D ambiguous. Trimming removed 2 bases from V and 2 bases from J, with 10 bases in between. This CDR3 contains 15 residues. Per germline, CDR1 MNHEY and CDR2 SVGEGT. CDR3 sequence: CASSYAGVGNQPQHF. For the CDR3, the DNA is TGTGCCAGCAGTTACGCCGGGGTAGGCAATCAGCCCCAGCATTTT.

This clone appeared a few times. The chain recombines TRBV28 with TRBJ1-2; the D gene is possibly TRBD1 (6 bases). V gave up 5 bases and J gave up 2 bases, with 18 bases separating them. This CDR3 spans 16 amino acids. The germline gives CDR1 MDHEN, CDR2 SYDVKM. This CDR3 is CASSTPTGWGNYGYTF. For the CDR3, the DNA is TGTGCCAGCAGTACCCCCACAGGGTGGGGAAACTATGGCTACACCTTC.

The chain has TRBV18 and TRBJ2-7; TRBD1 aligns across 9 bases. The V gene end was trimmed by 5 bases and the J gene end by 0 bases; junction bases not matched to a gene: 8. The germline V gene encodes CDR1 KGHSH and CDR2 LQKENI. This CDR3 is 16 amino acids long. CDR3 amino acids: CASSTSGTGTSYEQYF. The CDR3 nucleotides are TGTGCCAGCTCAACTTCCGGGACAGGGACCTCCTACGAGCAGTACTTC.

The V and J genes are TRBV2 and TRBJ2-3, with TRBD2 matching over 14 bases. Germline CDR1 reads SNHLY; CDR2 reads FYNNEI. The V and J ends lost 3 bases and 2 bases, in that order; junction bases with no gene match: 7. The CDR3 spans 18 residues. DNA of the CDR3: TGTGCCAGCAGTGAGGGACTAGCGGGAGCGACCTTCACAGATACGCAGTATTTT. The encoded protein is CASSEGLAGATFTDTQYF.

The table lists this clone with a count of one. This chain joins TRBV5-1 and TRBJ2-1; 7 positions agree with TRBD1. The V gene's germline CDR1 is SGHRS and CDR2 YFSETQ. CDR3 length: 16 amino acids. V shed 2 bases and J 5 bases; nucleotides not matched to a gene: 10. DNA for the CDR3: TGCGCCAGCAGCTTCCCCGTGACAGGGAACGACAATGAGCAGTTCTTC. Amino acid sequence: CASSFPVTGNDNEQFF.

The chain employs TRBV24-1 and TRBJ2-5; tentatively, D is TRBD2 (7 bases). V gave up 0 bases and J gave up 5 bases, with 24 bases separating them. Germline CDR1 and CDR2: KGHDR and SFDVKD. This CDR3 region has 19 residues. CDR3 in DNA: TGTGCCACCAGTGATTTGCCCCGAGGGGGGAGGGCCGTCGGGGAGACCCAGTACTTC. It is translated as CATSDLPRGGRAVGETQYF.

In this sample, this clone turned up once. The rearrangement links TRBV7-3 to TRBJ2-7, with 9 bases that match TRBD2. The trim removed 4 bases at V and 3 bases at J, leaving 4 bases unmatched. The CDR3 spans 14 residues. Germline CDR1 and CDR2: SGHTA and FQGTGA. DNA of the CDR3: TGTGCCAGCAGCTCAAATAGCGGGGGCTACGAGCAGTACTTC. Translation: CASSSNSGGYEQYF.

The V gene is TRBV19, the J gene TRBJ2-7, with D tentatively TRBD2 (5 bases). Germline V gene lookup returns CDR1 LNHDA and CDR2 SQIVND (reference sequence). Trimming pared 5 bases from V and 2 bases from J, leaving 19 bases between. CDR3 length equals 16 residues. The CDR3 DNA sequence: TGTGCCAGTAGTTCCCGGGATCCTTGGTCCCCCTACGAGCAGTACTTC. Translating gives CASSSRDPWSPYEQYF. The variable domain in full, completed from reference TRBV19 and TRBJ2-7, reads DGGITQSPKYLFRKEGQNVTLSCEQNLNHDAMYWYRQDPGQGLRLIYYSQIVNDFQKGDIAEGYSVSREKKESFPLTVTSAQKNPTAFYLCASSSRDPWSPYEQYFGPGTRLTVT.

This chain connects TRBV5-1 to TRBJ1-1; 9 bases map to TRBD1. Losses at the gene ends were 4 bases for V and 6 bases for J; bases not matched to a gene: 7. The CDR3 sequence is 14 residues long. The germline V gene encodes CDR1 SGHRS and CDR2 YFSETQ. This chain's CDR3 is CASSLRDRVSEAFF. In nucleotides, the CDR3 is TGCGCCAGCAGCCTCCGGGACAGGGTCTCTGAAGCTTTCTTT.

This clone was detected a few times. J is TRBJ1-2 and V is TRBV5-4, with a tentative D call TRBD1 (5 bases). V lost 0 bases and J lost 4, with 16 bases in between. Germline values: CDR1 SGHNT, CDR2 YYREEE (reference sequence). The CDR3 is made up of 16 amino acids. The CDR3 nucleotides read TGTGCCAGCAGCTTGGCTCCAGGGTGGGATATCTATGGCTACACCTTC. This sequence encodes CASSLAPGWDIYGYTF.

This clone was counted once. The gene calls are TRBV7-9 and TRBJ2-7; 11 bases agree with TRBD2. Germline V lookup: CDR1 SEHNR, CDR2 FQNEAQ (reference sequence). The junction had 4 bases not matched to a gene; V was cut back by 5 bases and J by 4 bases. The CDR3 spans 14 residues. DNA for the CDR3: TGTGCCAGCAGCCCCGGACTAGCGGGTTACGAGCAGTACTTC. It yields the protein CASSPGLAGYEQYF.

V and J are TRBV7-2 and TRBJ1-4; maybe TRBD1 (6 bases). CDR1 SGHTA and CDR2 FQGNSA come from the germline V gene. The CDR3 is made up of 14 amino acids. V dropped 3 bases and J dropped 8 bases, with 13 bases sitting between them. The chain's CDR3 is CASSLGGLGEKLFF. DNA of the CDR3: TGTGCCAGCAGCTTGGGGGGGCTGGGGGAAAAACTGTTTTTT.

The V gene is TRBV5-4, the J gene TRBJ2-3, with 14 bases fitting TRBD2. The CDR3 runs 16 residues. The germline V gene has CDR1 SGHNT and CDR2 YYREEE (reference sequence). V gave up 1 base and J gave up 11 bases; unmatched junction bases: 9. The CDR3 reads CASSLQGLAGDFGQYF. The CDR3, as DNA: TGTGCCAGCAGCTTGCAGGGACTAGCGGGAGATTTCGGGCAGTATTTT.

V usage is TRBV27 and J usage is TRBJ1-5; D is ambiguous. The CDR3 length is 14 residues. V was pared by 4 bases and J by 2 bases, with 9 bases between. Germline loops: CDR1 MNHEY, CDR2 SMNVEV (reference sequence). DNA for the CDR3: TGTGCCAGCAGTTCGGGGTCGGGCAATCAGCCCCAGCATTTT. Amino acids: CASSSGSGNQPQHF.

This chain links TRBV7-9 with TRBJ1-2; D gene ambiguous. Germline loops: CDR1 SEHNR, CDR2 FQNEAQ (reference sequence). Trimming pared 4 bases from V and 0 bases from J, leaving 9 bases between. The length of the CDR3 is 14 residues. The CDR3 coding sequence is TGTGCCAGCAGCTCCAGTATGGCTAACTATGGCTACACCTTC. Its translation is CASSSSMANYGYTF.

V usage is TRBV28 and J usage is TRBJ2-3, with D possibly TRBD1 on 6 matching bases. V lost 7 bases to trimming and J lost 1 base, with 21 bases between them. The CDR3 runs to 17 residues. Germline V gene data show CDR1 as MDHEN and CDR2 as SYDVKM. The CDR3 protein is CASTRYGYRDGTDTQYF. In DNA form, the CDR3 reads TGTGCCAGCACCCGGTATGGTTACAGGGATGGCACAGATACGCAGTATTTT.

This CDR3 reads CASSKRTSTDTQYF. Here the CDR3 DNA reads TGTGCCAGCAGCAAGAGGACTAGCACAGATACGCAGTATTTT. The chain carries TRBV9 and TRBJ2-3, with D possibly TRBD2 on 5 matching bases. Germline V gene lookup returns CDR1 SGDLS and CDR2 YYNGEE. V was shortened by 4 bases and J by 0 bases, with 9 bases between the two germline ends. This CDR3 comprises 14 residues.

This sequence joins TRBV28 and TRBJ1-1; 8 bases match TRBD1. The V gene's germline CDR1 is MDHEN and CDR2 SYDVKM. The CDR3 runs 15 residues. V trimming: 5 bases; J trimming: 0 bases; junction bases outside the gene matches: 5. Here the CDR3 DNA reads TGTGCCAGCAGTACCACGGACAGGGTGAACACTGAAGCTTTCTTT. It specifies CASSTTDRVNTEAFF. The full variable domain, its missing parts supplied by reference TRBV28 and TRBJ1-1, is DVKVTQSSRYLVKRTGEKVFLECVQDMDHENMFWYRQDPGLGLRLIYFSYDVKMKEKGDIPEGYSVSREKKERFSLILESASTNQTSMYLCASSTTDRVNTEAFFGQGTRLTVV.

The chain combines TRBV6-1 with TRBJ1-3, with 10 nucleotides matching TRBD1. CDR3 length equals 17 residues. The J segment lost 4 bases and the V segment lost 3 bases, leaving 9 bases of the junction unmatched. CDR1 and CDR2 from the germline V gene are MNHNS and SASEGT. CDR3 in amino acids: CASSDAPGQGNGNTIYF. The CDR3 nucleotides are TGTGCCAGCAGTGACGCCCCGGGACAGGGGAACGGAAACACCATATATTTT.

The chain is built from TRBV5-4 and TRBJ2-1; 10 nucleotides agree with TRBD2. The CDR3 runs 16 residues. The germline V gene encodes CDR1 SGHNT and CDR2 YYREEE (reference sequence). The V and J ends lost 5 bases and 9 bases, in that order; junction bases with no gene match: 14. DNA for the CDR3: TGTGCCAGCAGTCCCGGGGTTAGCGGGGGGATCCCTGAGCAGTTCTTC. Amino acids: CASSPGVSGGIPEQFF.

The rearrangement joins TRBV19 to TRBJ2-1; 10 bases match TRBD2. This CDR3 has 16 amino acids. CDR1 and CDR2 (germline): LNHDA, SQIVND (reference sequence). V gave up 3 bases and J gave up 8 bases; unmatched junction bases: 10. The DNA for the CDR3 is TGTGCCAGTAGTATCGGAGGACTAGCGGTTATTGATGAGCAGTTCTTC. As protein: CASSIGGLAVIDEQFF. The entire variable domain, with the rest obtained from reference TRBV19 and TRBJ2-1, is as follows: DGGITQSPKYLFRKEGQNVTLSCEQNLNHDAMYWYRQDPGQGLRLIYYSQIVNDFQKGDIAEGYSVSREKKESFPLTVTSAQKNPTAFYLCASSIGGLAVIDEQFFGPGTRLTVL.

About this clone: Compared with germline, one end of the junction differs, possibly owing to a read error. The gene calls are TRBV12-3 or TRBV12-4 and TRBJ2-2; 12 nucleotides agree with TRBD2. The CDR3 is made up of 12 amino acids. CDR3 nucleotide sequence: TGCGGACTAGCGGGACGGTCCGGGGAGCTGTTTTTT. Protein sequence: CGLAGRSGELFF.